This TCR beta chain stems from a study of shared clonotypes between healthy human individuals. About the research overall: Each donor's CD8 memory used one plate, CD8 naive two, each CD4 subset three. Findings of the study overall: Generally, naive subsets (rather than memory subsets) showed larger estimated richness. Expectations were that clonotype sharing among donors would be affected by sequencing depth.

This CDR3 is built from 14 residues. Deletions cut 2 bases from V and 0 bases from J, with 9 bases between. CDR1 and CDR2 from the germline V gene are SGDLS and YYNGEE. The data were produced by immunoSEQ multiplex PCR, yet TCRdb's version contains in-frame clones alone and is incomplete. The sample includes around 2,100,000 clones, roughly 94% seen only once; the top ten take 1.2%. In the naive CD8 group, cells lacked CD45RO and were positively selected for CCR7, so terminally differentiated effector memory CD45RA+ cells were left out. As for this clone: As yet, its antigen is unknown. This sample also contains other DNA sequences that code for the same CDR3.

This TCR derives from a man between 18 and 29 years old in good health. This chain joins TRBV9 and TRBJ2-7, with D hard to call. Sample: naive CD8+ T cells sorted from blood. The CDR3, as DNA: TGTGCCAGCAGCGTTGGCTCAAGCTCCTACGAGCAGTACTTC. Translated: CASSVGSSSYEQYF.